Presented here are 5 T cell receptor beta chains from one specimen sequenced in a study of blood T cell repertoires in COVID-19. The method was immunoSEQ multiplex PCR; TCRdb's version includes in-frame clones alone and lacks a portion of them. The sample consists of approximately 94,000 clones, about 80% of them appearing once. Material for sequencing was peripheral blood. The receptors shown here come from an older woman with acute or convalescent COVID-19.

The CDR3 here is CASGFSLRIAGGPSNTGELFF. CDR3 coding DNA: TGTGCTAGTGGTTTTAGCCTACGAATAGCGGGGGGGCCGTCAAACACCGGGGAGCTGTTTTTT. This chain uses TRBV12-5 with TRBJ2-2, with 11 bases lining up with TRBD2. V lost 3 bases, J lost 2 bases, and 17 bases stayed unmatched. The germline gives CDR1 LGHNT, CDR2 FRNRAP. The CDR3 extends over 21 amino acids.

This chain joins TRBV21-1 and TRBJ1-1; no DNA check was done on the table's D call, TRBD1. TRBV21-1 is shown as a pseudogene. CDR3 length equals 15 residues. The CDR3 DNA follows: TGTGCCAGCAGCCCCGGGACAGTTATGAACACTGAAGCTTTCTTT. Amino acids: CASSPGTVMNTEAFF.

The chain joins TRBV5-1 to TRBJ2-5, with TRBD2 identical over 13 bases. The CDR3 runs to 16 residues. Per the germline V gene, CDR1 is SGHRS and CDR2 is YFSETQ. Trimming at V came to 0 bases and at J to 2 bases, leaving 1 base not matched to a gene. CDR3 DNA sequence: TGCGCCAGCAGCTTGGGACTAGCGGGGGGACAAGAGACCCAGTACTTC. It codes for CASSLGLAGGQETQYF.

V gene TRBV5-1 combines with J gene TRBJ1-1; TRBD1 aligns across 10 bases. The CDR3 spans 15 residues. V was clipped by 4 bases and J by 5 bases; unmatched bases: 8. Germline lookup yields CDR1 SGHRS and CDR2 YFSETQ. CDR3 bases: TGCGCCAGCAGCCAAACGACAGGGGGCGGAACTGAAGCTTTCTTT. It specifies CASSQTTGGGTEAFF.

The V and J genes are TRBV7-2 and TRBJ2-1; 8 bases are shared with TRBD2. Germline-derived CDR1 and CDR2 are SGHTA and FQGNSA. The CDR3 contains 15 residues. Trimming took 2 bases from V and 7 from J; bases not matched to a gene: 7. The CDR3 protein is CASSLPTGGVNEQFF. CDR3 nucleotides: TGTGCCAGCAGCTTACCGACGGGGGGGGTGAATGAGCAGTTCTTC.